One T cell receptor (beta chain) is described in this entry. The data are from a study of OX40 agonist ivuxolimab in advanced cancers. The table came from immunoSEQ multiplex PCR; TCRdb's copy has only in-frame clones and leaves some out. The repertoire holds over 45,000 clones, with under 85% as singletons. The CDR3 has 13 amino acids. The germline V gene encodes CDR1 SGHNT and CDR2 YYREEE (reference sequence). The ends lost 0 bases at V and 14 bases at J; junction bases unmatched: 5. This chain connects TRBV5-4 to TRBJ1-6; TRBD1 matches at 7 bases. This clonotype was sampled from an adult with an advanced solid tumor such as melanoma, head and neck, liver or kidney cancer. Sequencing used CD4+ or CD8+ T cells sorted from blood, obtained in a trial of the OX40 agonist ivuxolimab. For the CDR3, the DNA is TGTGCCAGCAGCTTGGGATCGGACAGGACCCTCCACTTT. It is translated as CASSLGSDRTLHF. Combining the CDR3 with reference TRBV5-4 and TRBJ1-6 gives the whole variable domain ETGVTQSPTHLIKTRGQQVTLRCSSQSGHNTVSWYQQALGQGPQFIFQYYREEENGRGNFPPRFSGLQFPNYSSELNVNALELDDSALYLCASSLGSDRTLHFGNGTRLTVT.